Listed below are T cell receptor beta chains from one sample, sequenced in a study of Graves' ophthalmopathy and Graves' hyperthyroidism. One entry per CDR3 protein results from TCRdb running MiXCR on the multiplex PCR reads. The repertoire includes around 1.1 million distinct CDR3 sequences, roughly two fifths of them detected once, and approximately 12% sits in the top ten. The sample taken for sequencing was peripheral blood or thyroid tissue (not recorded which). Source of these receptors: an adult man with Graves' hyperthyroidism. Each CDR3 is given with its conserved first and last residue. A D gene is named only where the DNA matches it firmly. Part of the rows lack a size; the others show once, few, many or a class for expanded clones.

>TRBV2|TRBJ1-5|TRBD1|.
CASSPLDRVQPQHF
TGTGCCAGCAGTCCCCTAGACAGGGTTCAGCCCCAGCATTTT
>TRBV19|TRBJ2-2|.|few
CASTVGGLSTGELFF
TGTGCCAGTACAGTCGGGGGGCTGAGCACCGGGGAGCTGTTTTTT
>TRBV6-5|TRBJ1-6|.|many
CASTEGRNNSPLHF
TGTGCCAGCACCGAGGGACGGAATAATTCACCCCTCCACTTT
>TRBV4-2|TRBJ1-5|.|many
CASSQDSVQPQHF
TGTGCCAGCAGCCAAGATTCGGTTCAGCCCCAGCATTTT
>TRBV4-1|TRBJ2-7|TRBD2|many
CASSQVLAGAYEQYF
TGCGCCAGCAGCCAAGTCCTGGCGGGGGCCTACGAGCAGTACTTC
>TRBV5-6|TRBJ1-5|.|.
CASSSDGGQPQHF
TGTGCCAGCAGTTCCGACGGGGGGCAGCCCCAGCATTTT
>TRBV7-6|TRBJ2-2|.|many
CASSLASQRLNTGELFF
TGTGCCAGCAGCTTAGCGTCACAGCGGCTGAACACCGGGGAGCTGTTTTTT
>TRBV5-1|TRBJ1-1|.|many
CASSPSRWANTEAFF
TGCGCCAGCAGCCCCTCCCGGTGGGCGAACACTGAAGCTTTCTTT
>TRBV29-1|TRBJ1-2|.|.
CSANRGRGYTF
TGCAGCGCCAACCGGGGAAGGGGCTACACCTTC
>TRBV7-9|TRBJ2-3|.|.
CASTELGGDTQYF
TGTGCCAGCACCGAGCTCGGGGGAGATACGCAGTATTTT
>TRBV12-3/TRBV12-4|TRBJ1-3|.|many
CASSPDRHSGNTIYF
TGTGCCAGCAGTCCTGACCGCCACTCTGGAAACACCATATATTTT
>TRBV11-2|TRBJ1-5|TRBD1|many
CASSTDRGMQPQHF
TGTGCCAGCAGCACCGACAGGGGTATGCAGCCCCAGCATTTT
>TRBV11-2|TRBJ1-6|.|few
CASSSSDGINSPLHF
TGTGCCAGCAGTTCCTCCGACGGAATAAATTCACCCCTCCACTTT
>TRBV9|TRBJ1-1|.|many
CASSVAGAPAEAFF
TGTGCCAGCAGCGTAGCGGGGGCGCCGGCTGAAGCTTTCTTT
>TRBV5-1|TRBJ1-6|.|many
CASSLAGYSPLHF
TGCGCCAGCAGCTTGGCTGGTTATTCACCCCTCCACTTT